What follows are 27 T cell receptor beta chains derived from one specimen sequenced in a study of control samples from healthy donors and cancer patients. Generated by immunoSEQ multiplex PCR, the TCRdb table keeps only in-frame clones and is missing some. The sample holds about 120,000 clones; roughly nine tenths are singletons and the top ten take around 1.1%. Specimen: PBMCs. The source is a woman in her 50s with colorectal cancer.

The rearrangement uses TRBV3-1 (or the pseudogene TRBV3-2) and TRBJ2-1; the match to TRBD2 covers 10 bases. The J segment lost 2 bases and the V segment lost 3 bases, leaving 10 bases of the junction unmatched. The CDR3 is 18 residues long. The V gene's germline CDR1 is LGHDT and CDR2 YNNKEL (reference sequence). CDR3 loop: CASSQGGLSGGAYNEQFF. Here the CDR3 DNA reads TGTGCCAGCAGCCAGGGAGGCCTAAGCGGGGGGGCCTACAATGAGCAGTTCTTC.

This clone was counted a few times. This chain connects TRBV7-9 to TRBJ2-1; TRBD2 might be the D (5 bases). Per germline, CDR1 SEHNR and CDR2 FQNEAQ (reference sequence). The CDR3 has 14 amino acids. Trimming took off 3 bases at V and 7 bases at J, with 13 bases between the two ends. CDR3 sequence (DNA): TGTGCCAGCAGCTTTTGGGGAGTCGGGAATGAGCAGTTCTTC. Its translation is CASSFWGVGNEQFF.

This chain uses TRBV18 with TRBJ1-6; D is unclear. Trimming stripped 6 bases from V and 5 bases from J, with 5 bases between. This CDR3 is 12 amino acids long. CDR1 and CDR2 from the germline V gene are KGHSH and LQKENI. CDR3 coding DNA: TGTGCCAGCTCCCTTGATAATTCACCCCTCCACTTT. This codes for CASSLDNSPLHF.

V gene TRBV30 combines with J gene TRBJ2-1, with TRBD2 matching 16 bases. Germline assignment: CDR1 GTSNPN and CDR2 SVGIG (reference sequence). J was trimmed by 6 bases and V by 2 bases; bases with no gene match: 4. This CDR3 has 16 amino acids. CDR3 sequence: CAWSTGTSGGANEQFF. In DNA form, the CDR3 reads TGTGCCTGGAGTACCGGGACTAGCGGGGGGGCCAATGAGCAGTTCTTC. Combining the CDR3 with reference TRBV30 and TRBJ2-1 gives the whole variable domain SQTIHQWPATLVQPVGSPLSLECTVEGTSNPNLYWYRQAAGRGLQLLFYSVGIGQISSEVPQNLSASRPQDRQFILSSKKLLLSDSGFYLCAWSTGTSGGANEQFFGPGTRLTVL.

This chain joins TRBV19 and TRBJ1-5; 8 bases map to TRBD1. The CDR3 consists of 17 residues. V lost 3 bases to trimming and J lost 3 bases; unmatched junction nucleotides: 10. The germline CDR1 and CDR2 sequences are LNHDA and SQIVND (reference sequence). The DNA of the CDR3 is TGTGCCAGTAGTATTCAAATTTCGACAGGGGCCAATCAGCCCCAGCATTTT. Translation gives CASSIQISTGANQPQHF.

This chain uses TRBV6-5 with TRBJ2-7; unclear D gene. Per germline, CDR1 MNHEY and CDR2 SVGAGI. This CDR3 is 14 amino acids long. Trimming took off 6 bases at V and 1 base at J, with 13 bases between the two ends. This chain's CDR3 is CASRRLSLSYEQYF. The CDR3 region has the DNA TGTGCCAGCAGACGACTTTCCCTTTCCTACGAGCAGTACTTC.

The rearrangement uses TRBV12-3 or TRBV12-4 and TRBJ1-1; no firm D call. With 6 bases removed from V and 5 bases from J, the gap between germline ends came to 13 bases. This CDR3 region has 13 residues. This CDR3 is CASSPRRGTEAFF. CDR3 in DNA: TGTGCCAGCAGCCCGAGGCGGGGTACTGAAGCTTTCTTT.

The V and J genes are TRBV11-2 and TRBJ1-2; D may be TRBD1 (5 bases). CDR1 and CDR2 (germline): SGHAT, FQNNGV. Trimming shortened V by 4 bases and J by 3 bases, and 18 bases separated the two germline ends. The length of the CDR3 is 16 residues. Here the CDR3 reads CASSSLTRGSYYGYTF. The CDR3 DNA reads TGTGCCAGCAGCTCCCTGACACGGGGGTCCTACTATGGCTACACCTTC.

The chain uses TRBV3-1 (or the pseudogene TRBV3-2) and TRBJ1-6; weak D call: TRBD1 (5 bases). V dropped 0 bases and J dropped 9 bases, with 12 bases sitting between them. CDR1 LGHDT and CDR2 YNNKEL come from the germline V gene (reference sequence). CDR3 length equals 15 residues. CDR3 region: CASSQDPGQPSPLHF. CDR3 bases: TGTGCCAGCAGCCAAGATCCTGGACAACCTTCACCCCTCCACTTT.

The chain combines TRBV7-3 with TRBJ2-5; the match to TRBD2 covers 9 bases. V shed 4 bases, J shed 5 bases, and the junction held 5 bases outside the gene matches. Germline V gene data show CDR1 as SGHTA and CDR2 as FQGTGA. The CDR3 is 14 residues long. The chain's CDR3 is CASSSTGTSETQYF. The CDR3 DNA reads as TGTGCCAGCAGCTCTACCGGGACTAGCGAGACCCAGTACTTC.

The rearrangement joins TRBV12-3 or TRBV12-4 to TRBJ2-5; no definite D call. The CDR3 has 12 residues. Deletions cut 5 bases from V and 5 bases from J, with 9 bases between. The CDR3 sequence: CASSAPGETQYF. CDR3 nucleotides: TGTGCCAGCAGTGCACCCGGGGAGACCCAGTACTTC.

The chain uses TRBV2 and TRBJ1-1, with D possibly matching TRBD1 (6 bases). The CDR3 sequence is 12 residues long. Germline-derived CDR1 and CDR2 are SNHLY and FYNNEI. Deletions cut 8 bases from V and 5 bases from J, with 12 bases between. CDR3 protein: CASYRVTTEAFF. The CDR3 bases are TGTGCCAGCTACAGGGTTACGACTGAAGCTTTCTTT.

V is TRBV12-5 and J is TRBJ2-7, with 10 bases identical to TRBD1. The CDR3 runs 14 residues. The germline CDR1 and CDR2 sequences are LGHNT and FRNRAP. V was pared by 5 bases and J by 4 bases, with 5 bases of the junction left unmatched. The CDR3 here is CASGRGQGTYEQYF. The CDR3 DNA reads as TGTGCTAGTGGTAGGGGACAGGGGACTTACGAGCAGTACTTC. The whole variable domain, remainder taken from reference TRBV12-5 and TRBJ2-7, is DARVTQTPRHKVTEMGQEVTMRCQPILGHNTVFWYRQTMMQGLELLAYFRNRAPLDDSGMPKDRFSAEMPDATLATLKIQPSEPRDSAVYFCASGRGQGTYEQYFGPGTRLTVT.

V gene TRBV5-1 combines with J gene TRBJ2-7; tentatively, D is TRBD2 (6 bases). This CDR3 region has 13 residues. V lost 4 bases, J lost 7 bases, and 15 bases lay in between. Germline CDR1 is SGHRS and CDR2 is YFSETQ. CDR3 DNA: TGCGCCAGCAGCCTTCGCGGGGACTTGGAGCAGTACTTC. It yields the protein CASSLRGDLEQYF.

The chain uses TRBV7-2 and TRBJ2-7, with 11 bases matching TRBD1. Germline V gene lookup returns CDR1 SGHTA and CDR2 FQGNSA. The trim removed 8 bases at V and 4 bases at J, leaving 7 bases unmatched. CDR3 size: 14 residues. CDR3 loop: CASGSRDRGYEQYF. The CDR3 region has the DNA TGTGCCAGCGGAAGCCGGGACAGGGGGTACGAGCAGTACTTC.

This chain joins TRBV19 and TRBJ2-7; maybe TRBD2 (5 bases). The CDR3 is made up of 13 amino acids. Trimming removed 4 bases from V and 5 bases from J, with 12 bases in between. Germline lookup yields CDR1 LNHDA and CDR2 SQIVND (reference sequence). In DNA form, the CDR3 reads TGTGCCAGTAGTAAGGCGGGTCGGAACGAGCAGTACTTC. This sequence encodes CASSKAGRNEQYF.

The rearrangement joins TRBV5-1 to TRBJ1-2; no reliable D call. Germline V CDR1 and CDR2: SGHRS, YFSETQ. Trimming took 2 bases from V and 4 from J, leaving 12 bases between them. This CDR3 is 14 amino acids long. In DNA form, the CDR3 reads TGCGCCAGCAGCTTTGCCCCCGGGAGCTATGGCTACACCTTC. Protein product: CASSFAPGSYGYTF.

The chain links TRBV7-2 to TRBJ2-2, with D unresolved. The germline CDR1 and CDR2 sequences are SGHTA and FQGNSA. The CDR3 has 14 residues. V gave up 5 bases and J gave up 1 base, with 8 bases separating them. CDR3 nucleotides: TGTGCCAGCAGCCAAGTTCGGAACACCGGGGAGCTGTTTTTT. As protein: CASSQVRNTGELFF.

The chain combines TRBV28 with TRBJ1-4, with TRBD1 matching over 7 bases. V shed 6 bases, J shed 8 bases, and the junction held 6 bases outside the gene matches. The germline V gene encodes CDR1 MDHEN and CDR2 SYDVKM. The CDR3 spans 13 residues. This CDR3 is CASRGTAEEKLFF. Here the CDR3 DNA reads TGTGCCAGCAGGGGGACAGCAGAAGAAAAACTGTTTTTT.

The chain couples TRBV25-1 to TRBJ2-7; 11 bases are shared with TRBD1. V trimming: 4 bases; J trimming: 5 bases; junction bases outside the gene matches: 4. Germline assignment: CDR1 MGHDK and CDR2 SYGVNS. This CDR3 is 14 amino acids long. The CDR3 loop reads CASSGDRGRNEQYF. The CDR3 bases are TGTGCCAGCAGTGGGGACAGGGGGAGGAACGAGCAGTACTTC.

The table lists this clone with a count of one. This chain links TRBV7-8 with TRBJ2-4; D possibly corresponds to TRBD1 (6 bases). Trimming pared 4 bases from V and 3 bases from J, leaving 13 bases between. This CDR3 has 15 residues. Germline V CDR1 and CDR2: SGHVS, FQNEAQ. CDR3 bases: TGTGCCAGCAGCTCCATAGGGGGAAGCAAAAACATTCAGTACTTC. Its protein product is CASSSIGGSKNIQYF.

V gene TRBV12-3 or TRBV12-4 combines with J gene TRBJ1-2; D unclear. The V gene lost 2 bases and the J gene lost 7 bases, with 5 bases spanning the gap. The CDR3 contains 11 residues. Here the CDR3 reads CASSLSGGYTF. The DNA for the CDR3 is TGTGCCAGCAGTTTATCAGGTGGCTACACCTTC.

V gene TRBV11-2 combines with J gene TRBJ2-3, with D possibly matching TRBD1 (5 bases). Germline values: CDR1 SGHAT, CDR2 FQNNGV. This CDR3 is 14 amino acids long. Trimming took 7 bases from V and 4 from J, leaving 15 bases between them. The CDR3 sequence: CASTPGTGPDTQYF. CDR3 nucleotides: TGTGCCAGCACGCCAGGCACAGGCCCAGATACGCAGTATTTT.

The chain links TRBV11-2 to TRBJ2-2, with 9 nucleotides matching TRBD2. Germline assignment: CDR1 SGHAT and CDR2 FQNNGV. CDR3 length equals 14 residues. The J segment lost 5 bases and the V segment lost 5 bases, leaving 3 bases of the junction unmatched. This CDR3 reads CASSGLAGTGELFF. CDR3 DNA sequence: TGTGCCAGCAGCGGGCTAGCGGGGACCGGGGAGCTGTTTTTT.

The rearrangement joins TRBV5-5 to TRBJ2-1; no clear D. Per the germline V gene, CDR1 is SGHKS and CDR2 is YYEKEE (reference sequence). The V gene lost 0 bases and the J gene lost 0 bases, with 16 bases spanning the gap. The CDR3 length is 18 residues. CDR3 region: CASSLAIYRRSSYNEQFF. The CDR3 DNA is TGTGCCAGCAGCTTGGCCATATATCGGCGTAGCTCCTACAATGAGCAGTTCTTC. Looking up the rest from reference TRBV5-5 and TRBJ2-1 gives the full variable domain: DAGVTQSPTHLIKTRGQQVTLRCSPISGHKSVSWYQQVLGQGPQFIFQYYEKEERGRGNFPDRFSARQFPNYSSELNVNALLLGDSALYLCASSLAIYRRSSYNEQFFGPGTRLTVL.

This clone has at least ten counts. The CDR3 coding sequence is TGTGCCATCAGTGAGTCGACCGGGGAAGGTGGAAACACCATATATTTT. Amino acids: CAISESTGEGGNTIYF. V and J are TRBV10-3 and TRBJ1-3, with D unresolved. The ends were cut back, 0 bases at V and 3 bases at J, with 12 bases in the middle. The CDR3 is 16 amino acids. Germline values: CDR1 ENHRY, CDR2 SYGVKD.

The chain joins TRBV6-5 to TRBJ2-1, with 7 bases lining up with TRBD2. The germline V gene has CDR1 MNHEY and CDR2 SVGAGI. V lost 7 bases, J lost 1 base, and 1 base stayed unmatched. The CDR3 sequence is 13 residues long. This chain's CDR3 is CASKAGSYNEQFF. The CDR3 DNA sequence: TGTGCCAGCAAAGCGGGATCCTACAATGAGCAGTTCTTC.